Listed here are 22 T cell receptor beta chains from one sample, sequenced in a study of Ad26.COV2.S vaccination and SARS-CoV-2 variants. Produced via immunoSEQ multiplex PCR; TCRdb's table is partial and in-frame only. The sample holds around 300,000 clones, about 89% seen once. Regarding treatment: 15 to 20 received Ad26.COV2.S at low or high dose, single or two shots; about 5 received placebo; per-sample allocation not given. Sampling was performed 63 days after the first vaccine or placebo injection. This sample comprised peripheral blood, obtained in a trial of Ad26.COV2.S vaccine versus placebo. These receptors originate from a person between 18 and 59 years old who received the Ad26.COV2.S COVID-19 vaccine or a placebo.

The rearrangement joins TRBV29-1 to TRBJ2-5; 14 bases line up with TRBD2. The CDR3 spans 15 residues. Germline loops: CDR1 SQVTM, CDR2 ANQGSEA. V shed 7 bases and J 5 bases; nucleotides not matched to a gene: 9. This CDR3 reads CSARGTSGRIETQYF. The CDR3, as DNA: TGCAGCGCCCGCGGGACTAGCGGGAGAATTGAGACCCAGTACTTC.

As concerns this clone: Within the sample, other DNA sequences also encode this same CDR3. CDR3 sequence (DNA): TGTGCCAGCTCACCCGGGACAGGGGTCCACGAGCAGTACTTC. It translates to CASSPGTGVHEQYF. The J gene is TRBJ2-7, the V gene TRBV18, with 10 nucleotides matching TRBD1. V shed 3 bases and J 5 bases; nucleotides not matched to a gene: 4. CDR3 size: 14 residues. Germline lookup yields CDR1 KGHSH and CDR2 LQKENI. The full variable domain, in which reference TRBV18 and TRBJ2-7 provide the parts outside the CDR3, is NAGVMQNPRHLVRRRGQEARLRCSPMKGHSHVYWYRQLPEEGLKFMVYLQKENIIDESGMPKERFSAEFPKEGPSILRIQQVVRGDSAAYFCASSPGTGVHEQYFGPGTRLTVT.

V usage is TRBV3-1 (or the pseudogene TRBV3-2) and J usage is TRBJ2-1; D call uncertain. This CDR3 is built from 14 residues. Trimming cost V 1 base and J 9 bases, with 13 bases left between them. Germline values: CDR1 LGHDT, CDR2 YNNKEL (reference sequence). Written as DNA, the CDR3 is TGTGCCAGCAGCCAAGGGGCCGCTTCTAGTGAGCAGTTCTTC. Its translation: CASSQGAASSEQFF.

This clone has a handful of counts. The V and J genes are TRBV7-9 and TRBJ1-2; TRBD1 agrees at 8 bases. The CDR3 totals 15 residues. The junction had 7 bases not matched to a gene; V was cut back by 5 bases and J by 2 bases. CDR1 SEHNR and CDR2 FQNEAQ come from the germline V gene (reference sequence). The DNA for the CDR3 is TGTGCCAGCAGCCTTGGACAGGGTTCAAACTATGGCTACACCTTC. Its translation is CASSLGQGSNYGYTF.

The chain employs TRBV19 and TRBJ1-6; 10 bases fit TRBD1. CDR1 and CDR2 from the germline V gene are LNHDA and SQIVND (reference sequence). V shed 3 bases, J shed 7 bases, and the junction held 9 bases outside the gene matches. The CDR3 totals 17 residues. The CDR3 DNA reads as TGTGCCAGTAGTATTTTCGGGACAGGGGTCTTGAATTCACCCCTCCACTTT. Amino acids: CASSIFGTGVLNSPLHF.

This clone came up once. CDR3 coding DNA: TGTGCCAGCAGCCCTGAGGGGATAGGGCAGCCCCAGCATTTT. This sequence encodes CASSPEGIGQPQHF. The chain combines TRBV7-3 with TRBJ1-5, with D possibly matching TRBD1 (5 bases). Germline-derived CDR1 and CDR2 are SGHTA and FQGTGA. Deletions cut 5 bases from V and 7 bases from J, with 15 bases between. The CDR3 has 14 amino acids.

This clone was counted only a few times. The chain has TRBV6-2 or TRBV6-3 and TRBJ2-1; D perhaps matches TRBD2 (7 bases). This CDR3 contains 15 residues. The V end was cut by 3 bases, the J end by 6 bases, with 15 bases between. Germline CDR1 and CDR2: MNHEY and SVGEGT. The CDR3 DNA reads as TGTGCCAGCAGTTATGGTTGGGGGGGCCTCAATGAGCAGTTCTTC. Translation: CASSYGWGGLNEQFF.

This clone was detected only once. The CDR3 DNA is TGCGCCAGCAGTGAGGAGATGTCGAACACCGGGGAGCTGTTTTTT. Translating gives CASSEEMSNTGELFF. This rearrangement joins TRBV10-1 to TRBJ2-2; D call uncertain. Germline CDR1 WNHNN, CDR2 SYGVQD (reference sequence). The CDR3 covers 15 residues. Trimming stripped 2 bases from V and 0 bases from J, with 7 bases between.

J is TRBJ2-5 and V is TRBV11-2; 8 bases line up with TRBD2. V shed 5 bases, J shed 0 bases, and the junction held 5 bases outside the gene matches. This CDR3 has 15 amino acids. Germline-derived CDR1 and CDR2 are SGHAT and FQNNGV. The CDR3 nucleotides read TGTGCCAGCAGCCCACGGGGGGGGTACCAAGAGACCCAGTACTTC. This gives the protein CASSPRGGYQETQYF.

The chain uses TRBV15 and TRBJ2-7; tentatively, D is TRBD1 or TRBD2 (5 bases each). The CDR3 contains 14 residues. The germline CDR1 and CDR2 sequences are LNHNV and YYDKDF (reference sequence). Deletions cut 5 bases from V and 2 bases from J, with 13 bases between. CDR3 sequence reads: CATSLGDRTYEQYF. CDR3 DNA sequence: TGTGCCACCAGCTTGGGGGACCGAACCTACGAGCAGTACTTC.

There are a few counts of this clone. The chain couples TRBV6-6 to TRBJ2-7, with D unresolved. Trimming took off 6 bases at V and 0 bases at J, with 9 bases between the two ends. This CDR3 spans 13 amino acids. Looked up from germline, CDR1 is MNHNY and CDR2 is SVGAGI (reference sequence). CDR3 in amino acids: CASRHPSSYEQYF. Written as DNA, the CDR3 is TGTGCCAGCAGACACCCGAGCTCCTACGAGCAGTACTTC.

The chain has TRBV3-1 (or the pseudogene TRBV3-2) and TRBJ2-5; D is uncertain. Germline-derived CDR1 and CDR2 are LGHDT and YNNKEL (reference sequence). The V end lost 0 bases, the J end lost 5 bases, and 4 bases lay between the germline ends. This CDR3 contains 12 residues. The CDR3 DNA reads TGTGCCAGCAGCCAAGATACGGAGACCCAGTACTTC. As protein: CASSQDTETQYF.

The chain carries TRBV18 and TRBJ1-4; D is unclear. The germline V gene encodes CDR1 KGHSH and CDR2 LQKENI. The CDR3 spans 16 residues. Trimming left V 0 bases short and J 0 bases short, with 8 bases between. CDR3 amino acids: CASSPPHYATNEKLFF. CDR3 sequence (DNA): TGTGCCAGCTCACCACCTCACTATGCAACTAATGAAAAACTGTTTTTT.

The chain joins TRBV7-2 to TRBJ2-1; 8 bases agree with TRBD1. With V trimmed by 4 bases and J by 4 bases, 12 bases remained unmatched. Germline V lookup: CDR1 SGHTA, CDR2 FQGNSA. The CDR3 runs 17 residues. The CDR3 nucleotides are TGTGCCAGCAGCTCCCAAAGGGGGCAGGGGGCGTACAATGAGCAGTTCTTC. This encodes CASSSQRGQGAYNEQFF.

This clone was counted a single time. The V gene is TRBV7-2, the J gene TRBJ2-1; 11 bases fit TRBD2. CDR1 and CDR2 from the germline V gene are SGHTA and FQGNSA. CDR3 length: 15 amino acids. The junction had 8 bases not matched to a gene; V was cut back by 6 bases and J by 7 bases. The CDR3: CASRQLAGVLNEQFF. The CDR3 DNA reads TGTGCCAGCAGACAACTAGCGGGAGTACTAAATGAGCAGTTCTTC.

The CDR3 loop reads CASSLVYTYNEQFF. In DNA, the CDR3 is TGTGCCAGCAGCTTGGTCTACACATACAATGAGCAGTTCTTC. This chain connects TRBV5-6 to TRBJ2-1; the D is unclear. The germline V gene has CDR1 SGHDT and CDR2 YYEEEE. This CDR3 is built from 14 residues. V was cut by 0 bases and J by 4 bases, with 8 bases left in between.

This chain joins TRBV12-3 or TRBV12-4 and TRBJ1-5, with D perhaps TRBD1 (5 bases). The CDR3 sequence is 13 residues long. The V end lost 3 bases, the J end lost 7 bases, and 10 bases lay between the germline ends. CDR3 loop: CASSFWGDQPQHF. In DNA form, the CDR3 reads TGTGCCAGCAGTTTTTGGGGGGACCAGCCCCAGCATTTT.

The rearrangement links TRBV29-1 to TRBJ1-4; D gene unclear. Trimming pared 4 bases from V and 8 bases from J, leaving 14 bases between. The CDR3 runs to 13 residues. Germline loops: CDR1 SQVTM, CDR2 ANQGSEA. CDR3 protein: CSVGPGLGEKLFF. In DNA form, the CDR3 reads TGCAGCGTTGGTCCCGGGCTTGGGGAAAAACTGTTTTTT. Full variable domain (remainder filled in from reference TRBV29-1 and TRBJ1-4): SAVISQKPSRDICQRGTSLTIQCQVDSQVTMMFWYRQQPGQSLTLIATANQGSEATYESGFVIDKFPISRPNLTFSTLTVSNMSPEDSSIYLCSVGPGLGEKLFFGSGTQLSVL.

CDR3 protein: CASSHQYEAGETQYF. CDR3 coding DNA: TGCGCCAGCAGCCATCAGTACGAAGCTGGAGAGACCCAGTACTTC. This chain uses TRBV4-3 with TRBJ2-5; D is undetermined. Germline CDR1 reads LGHNA; CDR2 reads YSLEER. Trimming removed 3 bases at V and 4 bases at J, with 15 bases between. This CDR3 is built from 15 residues.

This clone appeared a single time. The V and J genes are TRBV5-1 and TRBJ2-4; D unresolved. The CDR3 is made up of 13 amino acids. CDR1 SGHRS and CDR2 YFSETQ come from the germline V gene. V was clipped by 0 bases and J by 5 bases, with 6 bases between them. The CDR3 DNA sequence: TGCGCCAGCAGCTTGGCCCCGGAAAACATTCAGTACTTC. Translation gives CASSLAPENIQYF.

CDR3 protein: CASSQSTGTTEAFF. The CDR3 nucleotides read TGTGCCAGCAGCCAGAGTACAGGGACAACTGAAGCTTTCTTT. The J gene is TRBJ1-1, the V gene TRBV3-1 (or the pseudogene TRBV3-2), with a possible D match to TRBD1 (6 bases). CDR1 LGHDT and CDR2 YNNKEL come from the germline V gene (reference sequence). The ends were cut back, 3 bases at V and 5 bases at J, with 13 bases in the middle. CDR3 length: 14 amino acids.

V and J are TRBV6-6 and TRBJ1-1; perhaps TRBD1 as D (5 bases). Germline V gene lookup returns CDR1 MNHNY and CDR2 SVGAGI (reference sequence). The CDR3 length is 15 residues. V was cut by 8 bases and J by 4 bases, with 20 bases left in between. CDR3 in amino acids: CASLRGWGRSTEAFF. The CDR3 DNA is TGTGCCAGCTTAAGGGGTTGGGGGAGGAGCACTGAAGCTTTCTTT.